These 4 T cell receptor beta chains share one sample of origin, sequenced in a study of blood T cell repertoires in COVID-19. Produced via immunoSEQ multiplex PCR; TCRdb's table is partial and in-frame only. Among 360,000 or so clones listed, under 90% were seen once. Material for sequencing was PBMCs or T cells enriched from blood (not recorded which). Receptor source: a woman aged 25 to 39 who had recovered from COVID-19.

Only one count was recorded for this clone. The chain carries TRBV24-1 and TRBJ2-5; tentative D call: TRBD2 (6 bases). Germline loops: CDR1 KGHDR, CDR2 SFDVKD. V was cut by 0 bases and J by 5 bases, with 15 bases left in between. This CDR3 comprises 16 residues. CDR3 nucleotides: TGTGCCACCAGTGATTTGGGTCAGGGTCTAGCGGAGACCCAGTACTTC. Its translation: CATSDLGQGLAETQYF.

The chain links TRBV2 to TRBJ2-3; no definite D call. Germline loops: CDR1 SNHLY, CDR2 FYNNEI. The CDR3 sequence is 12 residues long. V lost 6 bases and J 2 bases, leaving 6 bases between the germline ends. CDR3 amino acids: CASRGNTDTQYF. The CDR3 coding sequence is TGTGCCAGCAGGGGCAACACAGATACGCAGTATTTT.

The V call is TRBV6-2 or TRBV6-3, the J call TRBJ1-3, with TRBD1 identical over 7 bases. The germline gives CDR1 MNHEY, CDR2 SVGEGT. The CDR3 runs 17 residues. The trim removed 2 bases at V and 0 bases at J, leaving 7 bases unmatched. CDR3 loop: CASSYARQGLSGNTIYF. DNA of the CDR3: TGTGCCAGCAGTTACGCCCGACAGGGCCTCTCTGGAAACACCATATATTTT.

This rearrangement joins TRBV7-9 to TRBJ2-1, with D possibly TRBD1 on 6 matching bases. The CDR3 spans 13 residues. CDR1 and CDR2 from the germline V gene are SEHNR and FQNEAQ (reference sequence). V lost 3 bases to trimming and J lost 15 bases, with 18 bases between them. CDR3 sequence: CASSFGQFGGPFF. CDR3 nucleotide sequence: TGTGCCAGCAGCTTCGGACAGTTCGGCGGCCCGTTCTTC.